This T cell receptor (beta chain) was obtained from a study of shared clonotypes between healthy human individuals. Study results and caveats: All-four-donor shared clonotypes had higher generation probabilities than non-shared clonotypes did.

The CDR3 is 14 amino acids. CDR1 is LNHDA and CDR2 is SQIVND in the germline V gene (reference sequence). The trim removed 6 bases at V and 6 bases at J, leaving 7 bases unmatched. As concerns this clone: What it binds is not known.

The assay was run at deep level. Libraries were prepared by immunoSEQ multiplex PCR; TCRdb keeps only in-frame clonotypes and omits some of them. The table has approximately 1.4 million clones, nearly 99% seen once. The sequenced material came from naive CD4+ T cells sorted from blood. The subset denotes: CD45RA+ positively selected. The clonotype was recovered from a man aged 25-45 years in good health. J is TRBJ2-3 and V is TRBV19, with 9 bases identical to TRBD2. The CDR3 is CASRRSGRSDTQYF. The CDR3 DNA follows: TGTGCCAGTAGACGAAGCGGGAGGTCCGATACGCAGTATTTT.